The present entry profiles one TCR beta chain with its context. Its specificity is not known. ViraFEST used viral peptide pools to expand antigen-specific CD4+ T cells before sequencing. Following 10 days of culture, CD4+ T cells were isolated. All study participants received two doses of BNT162b2 or mRNA-1273 vaccine. It was on days 3 and 7 that half the medium was replaced with IL-2 medium. In germline, CDR1 is GTSNPN, CDR2 SVGIG (reference sequence). J lost 4 bases, V lost 4 bases, and 8 bases had no gene match. The CDR3 totals 14 residues. This sample was taken from a study of vaccination effects on CD4 cells after COVID-19. Study-wide findings and caveats: Infection- and vaccine-induced clones contracted markedly late after vaccination.

Sequenced by immunoSEQ multiplex PCR; TCRdb stores in-frame clones only, minus some. The sample holds around 16,000 clones, 70% seen once. This clonotype was obtained from a human donor who received a COVID-19 vaccine. The sample here was CD4+ T cells from PBMCs cultured with SARS-CoV-2 spike peptides, taken after COVID-19 vaccination. The rearrangement joins TRBV30 to TRBJ1-1, with 8 bases identical to TRBD1. The CDR3 protein is CAWIRTGWATEAFF. The CDR3 DNA sequence: TGTGCCTGGATCAGGACAGGGTGGGCCACTGAAGCTTTCTTT. The full variable domain, its missing parts supplied by reference TRBV30 and TRBJ1-1, is SQTIHQWPATLVQPVGSPLSLECTVEGTSNPNLYWYRQAAGRGLQLLFYSVGIGQISSEVPQNLSASRPQDRQFILSSKKLLLSDSGFYLCAWIRTGWATEAFFGQGTRLTVV.